This T cell receptor beta chain derives from a study of shared clonotypes between healthy human individuals. Study-level background: With ages of 18 to 49, the donors were two women and a few men.

Tens of thousands of T cell genomes, or 250 to 300 ng DNA, went into replicate PCRs of unsorted PBMC. Sequencing on ten immunoSEQ deep assay plates was performed for unsorted PBMC DNA. Method: immunoSEQ multiplex PCR; TCRdb's copy keeps in-frame clones and lacks some. Counted here are approximately 440,000 clones, around 77% occurring once; the ten biggest clones make up more than 10%. Among the donors, all were Caucasian adults who lived in Nashville, Tennessee. The V gene's germline CDR1 is SGHVS and CDR2 FQNEAQ. This CDR3 has 15 residues. V lost 1 base to trimming and J lost 1 base, with 8 bases between them.

The chain uses TRBV7-8 and TRBJ1-5; no clear D. The sample taken for sequencing was PBMCs. This TCR was sampled from a woman in her 40s in good health. Some clones in this sample may be carry-over from other donors' samples. This CDR3 is CASSLVAASNQPQHF. In DNA form, the CDR3 reads TGTGCCAGCAGCTTAGTGGCGGCGAGCAATCAGCCCCAGCATTTT.